The T cell receptor (beta chain) described here comes from a study of CD8 T cells in Susac syndrome. RNA amounts of roughly 0.45 to 1 ug underwent reverse transcription with random hexamers. TCRdb recomputed calls from the immunoSEQ multiplex PCR reads with MiXCR, one row per CDR3 protein. In the table there are around 81,000 distinct CDR3 sequences, roughly 94% of which are singletons. Trimming took 0 bases from V and 6 from J, leaving 11 bases between them. CDR3 size: 14 residues. Germline loops: CDR1 GTSNPN, CDR2 SVGIG (reference sequence). The chain joins TRBV30 to TRBJ2-2, with a weak D call TRBD1 (6 bases). Sequenced material: CD8+ T cells from PBMCs. This receptor was taken from a human donor with Susac syndrome. The DNA of the CDR3 is TGTGCCTGGAGTGTAGGACAGCGCGCCGGGGAGCTGTTTTTT. Translated: CAWSVGQRAGELFF. The full variable domain, its missing parts supplied by reference TRBV30 and TRBJ2-2, is SQTIHQWPATLVQPVGSPLSLECTVEGTSNPNLYWYRQAAGRGLQLLFYSVGIGQISSEVPQNLSASRPQDRQFILSSKKLLLSDSGFYLCAWSVGQRAGELFFGEGSRLTVL.